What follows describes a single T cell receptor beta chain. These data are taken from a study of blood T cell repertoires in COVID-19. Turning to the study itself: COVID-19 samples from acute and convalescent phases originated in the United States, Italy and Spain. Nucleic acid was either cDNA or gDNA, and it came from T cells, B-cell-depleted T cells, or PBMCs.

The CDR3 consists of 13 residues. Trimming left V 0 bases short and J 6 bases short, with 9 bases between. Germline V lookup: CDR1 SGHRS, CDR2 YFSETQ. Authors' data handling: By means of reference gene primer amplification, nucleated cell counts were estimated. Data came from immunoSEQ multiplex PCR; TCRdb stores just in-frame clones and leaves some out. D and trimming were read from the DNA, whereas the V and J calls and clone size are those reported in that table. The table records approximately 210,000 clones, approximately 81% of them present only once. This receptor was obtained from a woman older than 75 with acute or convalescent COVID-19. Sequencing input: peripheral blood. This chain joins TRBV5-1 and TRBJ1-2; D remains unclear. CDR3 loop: CASSLGLGHGYTF. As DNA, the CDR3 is TGCGCCAGCAGCTTGGGACTAGGTCATGGCTACACCTTC.